Listed here are 14 T cell receptor beta chains from one sample, sequenced in a study of shared clonotypes between healthy human individuals. Naive-designated CD8 cells lacked CD45RO, were positively enriched for CCR7, and omitted terminally differentiated effector memory CD45RA+ cells. TCRdb keeps only in-frame clones here, not all; method: immunoSEQ multiplex PCR. Of approximately 2,200,000 clones listed, more than 85% are singletons. The sample taken for sequencing was naive CD8+ T cells from PBMCs. The source of these receptors is a man in his late teens or twenties in good health. Some clones in this sample may be carry-over from other donors' samples.

V and J are TRBV2 and TRBJ2-5; 9 nucleotides agree with TRBD2. The CDR3 has 19 residues. J was trimmed by 1 base and V by 0 bases; bases with no gene match: 12. CDR1 and CDR2 (germline): SNHLY, FYNNEI. Here the CDR3 reads CASSEAWLAGPGAQETQYF. The CDR3 DNA sequence: TGTGCCAGCAGTGAAGCGTGGCTAGCGGGACCGGGGGCCCAAGAGACCCAGTACTTC.

The chain employs TRBV27 and TRBJ1-1, with a possible D match to TRBD1 (5 bases). Germline V lookup: CDR1 MNHEY, CDR2 SMNVEV (reference sequence). V lost 1 base and J 3 bases, leaving 12 bases between the germline ends. CDR3 length: 15 residues. In DNA form, the CDR3 reads TGTGCCAGCAGTTTATATGGGGGTGGGGACACTGAAGCTTTCTTT. Its protein is CASSLYGGGDTEAFF.

There are a few counts of this clone. J is TRBJ1-1 and V is TRBV10-3, with D possibly being TRBD1 (6 bases). Germline CDR1 and CDR2: ENHRY and SYGVKD. V was shortened by 6 bases and J by 1 base, with 12 bases between the two germline ends. CDR3 length equals 14 residues. The CDR3 is CAIRDRTGNTEAFF. The CDR3 DNA follows: TGTGCCATCAGGGACAGAACGGGGAACACTGAAGCTTTCTTT.

To note about this clone: Compared with germline, one end of the junction differs, possibly owing to a read error. This chain connects TRBV7-9 to TRBJ1-1, with no clear D. Germline lookup yields CDR1 SEHNR and CDR2 FQNEAQ (reference sequence). This CDR3 has 12 amino acids. CDR3 sequence: CASSFPEERPLF. The CDR3 DNA reads as TGTGCCAGCAGCTTCCCCGAGGAGCGACCGCTCTTT.

This clone was seen more than once but under ten times. This chain joins TRBV2 and TRBJ1-1, with 8 nucleotides matching TRBD1. Per the germline V gene, CDR1 is SNHLY and CDR2 is FYNNEI. The CDR3 length is 14 residues. V was clipped by 2 bases and J by 7 bases; unmatched bases: 6. In nucleotides, the CDR3 is TGTGCCAGCAGTGAATCAGGGGGCATGGGTGAAGCTTTCTTT. It translates to CASSESGGMGEAFF.

V and J are TRBV11-2 and TRBJ1-1; D is unresolved. Trimming removed 3 bases from V and 5 bases from J, with 13 bases in between. Germline V lookup: CDR1 SGHAT, CDR2 FQNNGV. The CDR3 length is 14 residues. This CDR3 reads CASSLAGPGTEAFF. The CDR3 DNA follows: TGTGCCAGCAGCTTGGCGGGCCCGGGGACTGAAGCTTTCTTT.

The gene calls are TRBV19 and TRBJ2-1; 7 bases match TRBD1. The V segment lost 3 bases and the J segment 4 bases; nucleotides outside the gene matches: 6. CDR3 length: 15 residues. Germline V CDR1 and CDR2: LNHDA, SQIVND (reference sequence). This chain's CDR3 is CASSMHRDRYNEQFF. The CDR3 DNA is TGTGCCAGTAGTATGCACCGGGACAGATACAATGAGCAGTTCTTC. Full variable domain (missing parts from reference TRBV19 and TRBJ2-1): DGGITQSPKYLFRKEGQNVTLSCEQNLNHDAMYWYRQDPGQGLRLIYYSQIVNDFQKGDIAEGYSVSREKKESFPLTVTSAQKNPTAFYLCASSMHRDRYNEQFFGPGTRLTVL.

CDR3 region: CASSPETGLVFEQYF. CDR3 coding DNA: TGCGCCAGCAGCCCAGAAACAGGACTAGTTTTCGAGCAGTACTTC. The rearrangement links TRBV4-1 to TRBJ2-7; 7 nucleotides agree with TRBD2. Germline-derived CDR1 and CDR2 are MGHRA and YSYEKL. V was pared by 4 bases and J by 6 bases, with 12 bases of the junction left unmatched. The CDR3 is 15 residues long.

V and J are TRBV28 and TRBJ2-6, with a weak D call TRBD1 (5 bases). V shed 7 bases and J shed 0 bases, with 10 bases lying between them. Germline CDR1 MDHEN, CDR2 SYDVKM. CDR3 length: 15 residues. The CDR3 here is CASTAGNSGANVLTF. CDR3 DNA sequence: TGTGCCAGCACGGCAGGGAACTCTGGGGCCAACGTCCTGACTTTC.

The chain employs TRBV5-1 and TRBJ2-7; 8 positions match TRBD1. Germline-derived CDR1 and CDR2 are SGHRS and YFSETQ. V was clipped by 3 bases and J by 5 bases; unmatched bases: 4. The CDR3 runs to 13 residues. The CDR3 loop is CASSWTGFDEQYF. Here the CDR3 DNA reads TGCGCCAGCAGCTGGACAGGGTTCGACGAGCAGTACTTC.

On this clone itself: Other DNA sequences from this sample encode an identical CDR3 as well. This rearrangement joins TRBV27 to TRBJ2-7, with TRBD1 as a possible D gene (5 bases). The CDR3 contains 13 residues. V was clipped by 6 bases and J by 1 base, with 10 bases between them. Germline V gene lookup returns CDR1 MNHEY and CDR2 SMNVEV (reference sequence). DNA of the CDR3: TGTGCCAGCAGCCCAGGGCTTTCCTACGAGCAGTACTTC. It is translated as CASSPGLSYEQYF.

This chain joins TRBV4-1 and TRBJ2-5; unclear D gene. Trimming pared 0 bases from V and 5 bases from J, leaving 13 bases between. Germline CDR1 is MGHRA and CDR2 is YSYEKL. This CDR3 has 15 residues. CDR3 in DNA: TGCGCCAGCAGCCAAGAGGGCTCCAGAGTGGAGACCCAGTACTTC. This translates into CASSQEGSRVETQYF.

The rearrangement joins TRBV29-1 to TRBJ2-3, with 9 bases aligning to TRBD2. The CDR3 contains 15 residues. Germline V gives CDR1 SQVTM, CDR2 ANQGSEA. V trimming: 0 bases; J trimming: 2 bases; junction bases outside the gene matches: 3. The CDR3 sequence is CSVEEREGFTDTQYF. Written as DNA, the CDR3 is TGCAGCGTTGAAGAGCGGGAGGGATTCACAGATACGCAGTATTTT.

The rearrangement uses TRBV5-1 and TRBJ2-3; a weak D match, TRBD2 (7 bases). Deletions cut 5 bases from V and 4 bases from J, with 11 bases between. Germline CDR1 and CDR2: SGHRS and YFSETQ. The CDR3 sequence is 13 residues long. The CDR3 spells CASRRGGPDTQYF. CDR3 DNA: TGCGCCAGCAGGAGGGGGGGCCCAGATACGCAGTATTTT.